The 16 T cell receptor beta chains given below trace back to one sample, sequenced in a study of cytomegalovirus exposure and HLA in healthy donors. This table comes from immunoSEQ multiplex PCR, and its TCRdb copy is limited to in-frame clones, with some not included. The sample lists some 110,000 clones, 70% to 90% occurring once. Sequenced input: PBMCs. The receptors shown here come from a man aged 18 to 30 in good health and CMV-seropositive.

The chain is built from TRBV7-2 and TRBJ1-5; tentatively, D is TRBD1 (6 bases). Germline assignment: CDR1 SGHTA and CDR2 FQGNSA. This CDR3 has 16 residues. Trimming cost V 2 bases and J 1 base, with 12 bases left between them. The CDR3, as DNA: TGTGCCAGCAGCTTAAACGGGGGGCGAAGCAATCAGCCCCAGCATTTT. It is translated as CASSLNGGRSNQPQHF.

This chain uses TRBV9 with TRBJ1-2; weak D call: TRBD1 (5 bases). Germline V gives CDR1 SGDLS, CDR2 YYNGEE. The CDR3 has 15 amino acids. V was cut by 3 bases and J by 6 bases, with 18 bases left in between. In DNA, the CDR3 is TGTGCCAGCAGCGATGGGAGGGGTGCAGGGCATGGCTACACCTTC. Amino acids: CASSDGRGAGHGYTF.

This clone was seen a single time. This chain uses TRBV4-3 with TRBJ1-1; D gene unclear. V lost 3 bases, J lost 6 bases, and 11 bases lay in between. In germline, CDR1 is LGHNA, CDR2 YSLEER. CDR3 size: 13 residues. The CDR3 nucleotides are TGCGCCAGCAGCCACTCCGGACTGTCTGAAGCTTTCTTT. Translating it yields CASSHSGLSEAFF.

The V and J genes are TRBV27 and TRBJ2-3; maybe TRBD2 (5 bases). Germline loops: CDR1 MNHEY, CDR2 SMNVEV (reference sequence). The length of the CDR3 is 14 residues. Trimming shortened V by 4 bases and J by 2 bases, and 10 bases separated the two germline ends. CDR3 loop: CASSSWGDTDTQYF. In DNA form, the CDR3 reads TGTGCCAGCAGTTCATGGGGAGACACAGATACGCAGTATTTT.

The rearrangement joins TRBV5-1 to TRBJ1-1; TRBD1 might be the D (5 bases). The germline gives CDR1 SGHRS, CDR2 YFSETQ. V was cut by 5 bases and J by 1 base, with 21 bases left in between. The CDR3 extends over 17 amino acids. CDR3 sequence: CASSSLLQAGRNTEAFF. The DNA of the CDR3 is TGCGCCAGCAGTTCATTACTACAGGCCGGGAGGAACACTGAAGCTTTCTTT. The variable domain in full, completed from reference TRBV5-1 and TRBJ1-1, reads KAGVTQTPRYLIKTRGQQVTLSCSPISGHRSVSWYQQTPGQGLQFLFEYFSETQRNKGNFPGRFSGRQFSNSRSEMNVSTLELGDSALYLCASSSLLQAGRNTEAFFGQGTRLTVV.

This chain links TRBV7-6 with TRBJ1-6; D is unresolved. Germline values: CDR1 SGHVS, CDR2 FNYEAQ. This CDR3 has 13 residues. V shed 4 bases and J shed 10 bases, with 11 bases lying between them. The CDR3, as DNA: TGTGCCAGCAGCTCGGCGCGAGGATCACCCCTCCACTTT. Translated: CASSSARGSPLHF.

The chain is built from TRBV5-6 and TRBJ1-1; D call uncertain. V was trimmed by 0 bases and J by 8 bases, leaving 8 bases between them. Germline V CDR1 and CDR2: SGHDT, YYEEEE. The CDR3 loop spans 12 amino acids. CDR3 sequence: CASSLGESEAFF. Written as DNA, the CDR3 is TGTGCCAGCAGCTTGGGGGAGAGCGAAGCTTTCTTT.

The chain is built from TRBV4-3 and TRBJ1-6; TRBD1 aligns across 7 bases. CDR1 is LGHNA and CDR2 is YSLEER in the germline V gene. V gave up 0 bases and J gave up 2 bases; unmatched junction bases: 4. This CDR3 is 17 amino acids long. CDR3 in DNA: TGCGCCAGCAGCCAAGACAGGACAGGAGCCTATAATTCACCCCTCCACTTT. It is translated as CASSQDRTGAYNSPLHF.

V is TRBV7-6 and J is TRBJ1-1, with 10 positions matching TRBD1. Germline lookup yields CDR1 SGHVS and CDR2 FNYEAQ. With V trimmed by 5 bases and J by 0 bases, 6 bases remained unmatched. The CDR3 has 16 residues. This CDR3 reads CASSNRQGAMNTEAFF. The CDR3 DNA follows: TGTGCCAGCAGCAACAGACAGGGGGCTATGAACACTGAAGCTTTCTTT.

This clone has a single count. This chain links TRBV6-1 with TRBJ1-2; weak D call: TRBD1 (6 bases). Trimming took 8 bases from V and 5 from J, leaving 15 bases between them. CDR1 is MNHNS and CDR2 is SASEGT in the germline V gene. This CDR3 contains 13 residues. In DNA form, the CDR3 reads TGTGCCAGCGATGCGGGGGCTGGTTATGGCTACACCTTC. Amino acids: CASDAGAGYGYTF.

The V gene is TRBV5-1, the J gene TRBJ2-7, with 9 positions matching TRBD2. V shed 0 bases and J 2 bases; nucleotides not matched to a gene: 3. The CDR3 has 15 amino acids. Germline values: CDR1 SGHRS, CDR2 YFSETQ. This CDR3 is CASSLGAGGTYEQYF. The DNA for the CDR3 is TGCGCCAGCAGCTTGGGAGCGGGGGGAACCTACGAGCAGTACTTC.

The chain links TRBV19 to TRBJ2-7; 13 bases fit TRBD2. Losses at the gene ends were 4 bases for V and 0 bases for J; bases not matched to a gene: 9. Per the germline V gene, CDR1 is LNHDA and CDR2 is SQIVND (reference sequence). The length of the CDR3 is 18 residues. In DNA, the CDR3 is TGTGCCAGTAGTAAGGGATCGACTAGCGGGGGGAACTCCTACGAGCAGTACTTC. As protein: CASSKGSTSGGNSYEQYF.

This chain links TRBV27 with TRBJ2-1, with D unresolved. V lost 5 bases and J 2 bases, leaving 7 bases between the germline ends. Germline V CDR1 and CDR2: MNHEY, SMNVEV (reference sequence). The CDR3 sequence is 13 residues long. The CDR3 spells CASSPKPYNEQFF. The CDR3 nucleotides are TGTGCCAGCAGTCCCAAGCCCTACAATGAGCAGTTCTTC.

The gene calls are TRBV10-1 and TRBJ2-3; no clear D. The CDR3 is 14 residues long. The ends were cut back, 0 bases at V and 2 bases at J, with 6 bases in the middle. Germline V gene data show CDR1 as WNHNN and CDR2 as SYGVQD (reference sequence). This CDR3 is CASSESRPTDTQYF. The CDR3 region has the DNA TGCGCCAGCAGTGAGTCGCGCCCCACAGATACGCAGTATTTT.

The chain is built from TRBV6-1 and TRBJ1-3, with 7 bases lining up with TRBD1. The V gene end was trimmed by 0 bases and the J gene end by 3 bases; junction bases not matched to a gene: 5. The length of the CDR3 is 16 residues. Germline assignment: CDR1 MNHNS and CDR2 SASEGT. The CDR3 bases are TGTGCCAGCAGTGAAGCAGGGGGCTTCGATGGAAACACCATATATTTT. Encoded protein: CASSEAGGFDGNTIYF.

This chain links TRBV2 with TRBJ2-1, with 10 bases that match TRBD2. V shed 6 bases, J shed 6 bases, and the junction held 11 bases outside the gene matches. Germline CDR1 SNHLY, CDR2 FYNNEI. This CDR3 region has 16 residues. The CDR3 bases are TGTGCCAGCAGGGACTTTTCTAGCGGGGGCCTCAATGAGCAGTTCTTC. Protein: CASRDFSSGGLNEQFF. The full variable domain, its missing parts supplied by reference TRBV2 and TRBJ2-1, is EPEVTQTPSHQVTQMGQEVILRCVPISNHLYFYWYRQILGQKVEFLVSFYNNEISEKSEIFDDQFSVERPDGSNFTLKIRSTKLEDSAMYFCASRDFSSGGLNEQFFGPGTRLTVL.